A single sample is the source of the 24 T cell receptor beta chains below, sequenced in a study of T cell responses to AZD1222 COVID-19 vaccine. Assay: immunoSEQ multiplex PCR; the TCRdb copy retains only in-frame clones and omits some. The sample yields 95,000 to 150,000 clones, 92% seen once. The sample consisted of peripheral blood, taken on day 0 of AZD1222 vaccination. The receptors shown here come from an adult in good health.

The chain couples TRBV11-3 to TRBJ2-5, with unresolved D. Germline V gene lookup returns CDR1 SGHNT and CDR2 YENEEA. The CDR3 runs 14 residues. The V end was cut by 2 bases, the J end by 2 bases, with 9 bases between. The CDR3 sequence is CASSLIGHQETQYF. In nucleotides, the CDR3 is TGTGCCAGCAGCTTAATAGGGCATCAAGAGACCCAGTACTTC.

V is TRBV5-1 and J is TRBJ2-1; 8 bases line up with TRBD1. The CDR3 extends over 15 amino acids. Trimming took 4 bases from V and 5 from J; bases not matched to a gene: 8. The germline V gene encodes CDR1 SGHRS and CDR2 YFSETQ. CDR3 residues: CASSGTGQVNNEQFF. Here the CDR3 DNA reads TGCGCCAGCAGCGGAACGGGACAGGTCAACAATGAGCAGTTCTTC.

The J gene is TRBJ1-2, the V gene TRBV6-1, with 10 bases lining up with TRBD1. Germline V gene data show CDR1 as MNHNS and CDR2 as SASEGT. Trimming took 2 bases from V and 5 from J; bases not matched to a gene: 5. This CDR3 is 15 amino acids long. The CDR3 loop reads CASSERTGGRYGYTF. The CDR3 nucleotides read TGTGCCAGCAGTGAAAGGACAGGGGGTCGGTATGGCTACACCTTC.

V gene TRBV9 combines with J gene TRBJ1-1, with D unclear. This CDR3 contains 14 residues. Trimming pared 0 bases from V and 2 bases from J, leaving 8 bases between. The germline V gene has CDR1 SGDLS and CDR2 YYNGEE. The CDR3 region has the DNA TGTGCCAGCAGCGTAGGGAAGCCTAACACTGAAGCTTTCTTT. It encodes CASSVGKPNTEAFF.

The chain couples TRBV19 to TRBJ1-5, with no clear D. There are 14 residues in the CDR3. V was shortened by 3 bases and J by 0 bases, with 6 bases between the two germline ends. Germline CDR1 is LNHDA and CDR2 is SQIVND (reference sequence). The CDR3 protein is CASSIKVSNQPQHF. The CDR3 region has the DNA TGTGCCAGTAGTATTAAAGTTAGCAATCAGCCCCAGCATTTT. The full variable domain, in which reference TRBV19 and TRBJ1-5 provide the parts outside the CDR3, is DGGITQSPKYLFRKEGQNVTLSCEQNLNHDAMYWYRQDPGQGLRLIYYSQIVNDFQKGDIAEGYSVSREKKESFPLTVTSAQKNPTAFYLCASSIKVSNQPQHFGDGTRLSIL.

The J gene is TRBJ1-5, the V gene TRBV30, with D possibly TRBD1 on 5 matching bases. The germline V gene has CDR1 GTSNPN and CDR2 SVGIG (reference sequence). V lost 0 bases and J lost 3, with 12 bases in between. This CDR3 is 15 amino acids long. This chain's CDR3 is CAWSVMAGNNQPQHF. CDR3 DNA sequence: TGTGCCTGGAGTGTAATGGCAGGGAACAATCAGCCCCAGCATTTT.

This chain joins TRBV27 and TRBJ2-7, with a tentative D call TRBD2 (5 bases). Trimming pared 2 bases from V and 3 bases from J, leaving 8 bases between. CDR1 is MNHEY, CDR2 SMNVEV, per germline (reference sequence). This CDR3 is 13 amino acids long. As DNA, the CDR3 is TGTGCCAGCAGTTTAGGAGGTGTCTACGAGCAGTACTTC. This gives the protein CASSLGGVYEQYF.

The chain carries TRBV4-1 and TRBJ1-1, with 10 bases identical to TRBD1. CDR1 is MGHRA, CDR2 YSYEKL, per germline. This CDR3 comprises 17 residues. The junction had 8 bases not matched to a gene; V was cut back by 0 bases and J by 4 bases. The CDR3 DNA reads TGCGCCAGCAGCCAAGATTACGGGACAGGGGTGGTCACTGAAGCTTTCTTT. This gives the protein CASSQDYGTGVVTEAFF.

The chain recombines TRBV3-1 (or the pseudogene TRBV3-2) with TRBJ1-2; 9 bases line up with TRBD1. Looked up from germline, CDR1 is LGHDT and CDR2 is YNNKEL (reference sequence). The CDR3 consists of 14 residues. V shed 6 bases and J 8 bases; nucleotides not matched to a gene: 10. The CDR3 loop is CASSLPGQGWGYTF. The CDR3, as DNA: TGTGCCAGCAGTCTCCCGGGACAGGGATGGGGCTACACCTTC.

The CDR3 coding sequence is TGTGCCAGTCGGGGGCACAACTCCTACGAGCAGTACTTC. Translation gives CASRGHNSYEQYF. This chain connects TRBV19 to TRBJ2-7; D could derive from TRBD1 or TRBD2 (6 bases each). Trimming took 8 bases from V and 0 from J, leaving 11 bases between them. This CDR3 is 13 amino acids long. CDR1 LNHDA and CDR2 SQIVND come from the germline V gene (reference sequence).

The V and J genes are TRBV29-1 and TRBJ2-2; D call uncertain. CDR1 is SQVTM and CDR2 is ANQGSEA in the germline V gene. Deletions cut 6 bases from V and 6 bases from J, with 20 bases between. This CDR3 contains 15 residues. The CDR3 reads CSVAGLQNDAGELFF. The CDR3 DNA is TGCAGCGTAGCCGGGTTACAGAATGATGCCGGGGAGCTGTTTTTT.

V usage is TRBV6-1 and J usage is TRBJ1-1, with a possible D match to TRBD1 (5 bases). Per germline, CDR1 MNHNS and CDR2 SASEGT. The CDR3 has 12 residues. The V and J ends lost 3 bases and 8 bases respectively, with 10 bases between them. The CDR3 loop is CASSDRNREAFF. Here the CDR3 DNA reads TGTGCCAGCAGTGACAGGAACAGGGAAGCTTTCTTT.

The gene calls are TRBV5-1 and TRBJ2-3; TRBD1 agrees at 7 bases. The junction had 6 bases not matched to a gene; V was cut back by 2 bases and J by 3 bases. Germline V CDR1 and CDR2: SGHRS, YFSETQ. The CDR3 has 15 residues. CDR3 DNA: TGCGCCAGCAGCTTTAGGGACAGCCAGACAGATACGCAGTATTTT. It codes for CASSFRDSQTDTQYF.

V gene TRBV28 combines with J gene TRBJ1-1; the D gene is possibly TRBD1 (6 bases). This CDR3 spans 15 amino acids. Germline V gene data show CDR1 as MDHEN and CDR2 as SYDVKM. Trimming took off 6 bases at V and 1 base at J, with 15 bases between the two ends. CDR3 in amino acids: CASRKRQGKNTEAFF. CDR3 coding DNA: TGTGCCAGCAGAAAAAGGCAGGGGAAGAACACTGAAGCTTTCTTT.

This chain links TRBV30 with TRBJ1-4, with D unresolved. The CDR3 extends over 13 amino acids. Germline V gives CDR1 GTSNPN, CDR2 SVGIG (reference sequence). V was pared by 6 bases and J by 11 bases, with 19 bases between. DNA of the CDR3: TGTGCCTGTAGGCCGGGCGCGGCCGTGAAACTGTTTTTT. This encodes CACRPGAAVKLFF. The full variable domain, rest sourced from reference TRBV30 and TRBJ1-4, is SQTIHQWPATLVQPVGSPLSLECTVEGTSNPNLYWYRQAAGRGLQLLFYSVGIGQISSEVPQNLSASRPQDRQFILSSKKLLLSDSGFYLCACRPGAAVKLFFGSGTQLSVL.

Relative to its sample, this clone is medium-sized. The chain links TRBV6-4 to TRBJ2-3; 10 bases agree with TRBD1. The CDR3 sequence is 15 residues long. Per germline, CDR1 MRHNA and CDR2 SNTAGT. Germline trimming cut 2 bases from V and 1 base from J; bases unmatched to any gene: 0. The CDR3 nucleotides are TGTGCCAGCAGTGACGGGACAGGGGGCACAGATACGCAGTATTTT. Encoded protein: CASSDGTGGTDTQYF.

The chain has TRBV6-4 and TRBJ1-1; the D is unclear. CDR1 and CDR2 (germline): MRHNA, SNTAGT. The CDR3 extends over 15 amino acids. V lost 8 bases and J 1 base, leaving 17 bases between the germline ends. CDR3 sequence reads: CASPPEGRTNTEAFF. Here the CDR3 DNA reads TGTGCCAGCCCTCCGGAAGGACGGACGAACACTGAAGCTTTCTTT.

For the CDR3, the DNA is TGTGCCTGGAGTTTCGGGACAGGGGGCGCCTACGGCTACACCTTC. It is translated as CAWSFGTGGAYGYTF. V is TRBV30 and J is TRBJ1-2; 12 bases agree with TRBD1. The length of the CDR3 is 15 residues. V lost 2 bases to trimming and J lost 8 bases; unmatched junction nucleotides: 9. The germline gives CDR1 GTSNPN, CDR2 SVGIG (reference sequence).

The gene calls are TRBV19 and TRBJ1-1, with D maybe TRBD1 (6 bases). Trimming stripped 6 bases from V and 2 bases from J, with 10 bases between. The CDR3 extends over 13 amino acids. Germline CDR1 and CDR2: LNHDA and SQIVND (reference sequence). The CDR3 DNA reads as TGTGCCAGTAGCCCGGGACACAACACTGAAGCTTTCTTT. Encoded protein: CASSPGHNTEAFF.

This clone appeared a single time. This chain links TRBV6-1 with TRBJ2-3; D remains unclear. The V end was cut by 3 bases, the J end by 0 bases, with 13 bases between. The CDR3 is 16 amino acids. Looked up from germline, CDR1 is MNHNS and CDR2 is SASEGT. The CDR3 sequence: CASSDRAPVSTDTQYF. Here the CDR3 DNA reads TGTGCCAGCAGTGACCGGGCCCCAGTTAGCACAGATACGCAGTATTTT.

The rearrangement uses TRBV19 and TRBJ1-5; TRBD1 matches at 7 bases. V trimming: 3 bases; J trimming: 3 bases; junction bases outside the gene matches: 5. The CDR3 is 15 residues long. Germline V CDR1 and CDR2: LNHDA, SQIVND (reference sequence). The CDR3 loop is CASSITGVSNQPQHF. CDR3 DNA: TGTGCCAGTAGTATCACAGGGGTCTCCAATCAGCCCCAGCATTTT. Full variable domain (remainder filled in from reference TRBV19 and TRBJ1-5): DGGITQSPKYLFRKEGQNVTLSCEQNLNHDAMYWYRQDPGQGLRLIYYSQIVNDFQKGDIAEGYSVSREKKESFPLTVTSAQKNPTAFYLCASSITGVSNQPQHFGDGTRLSIL.

The chain uses TRBV5-1 and TRBJ2-1, with TRBD1 identical over 9 bases. Germline CDR1 SGHRS, CDR2 YFSETQ. Losses at the gene ends were 1 base for V and 3 bases for J; bases not matched to a gene: 2. The length of the CDR3 is 15 residues. The CDR3 bases are TGCGCCAGCAGCTTGTTGGGACAGGGCTACAATGAGCAGTTCTTC. Amino acids: CASSLLGQGYNEQFF.

The chain's CDR3 is CATSRDPGLASYEQYF. In DNA form, the CDR3 reads TGTGCCACCAGCAGAGATCCGGGACTAGCGTCCTACGAGCAGTACTTC. The chain couples TRBV15 to TRBJ2-7; TRBD2 matches at 10 bases. The CDR3 is made up of 16 amino acids. Losses at the gene ends were 0 bases for V and 1 base for J; bases not matched to a gene: 3. Germline CDR1 is LNHNV and CDR2 is YYDKDF (reference sequence).

V usage is TRBV19 and J usage is TRBJ1-5; the D is unclear. CDR1 is LNHDA, CDR2 SQIVND, per germline (reference sequence). The CDR3 contains 17 residues. V was cut by 3 bases and J by 0 bases, with 15 bases left in between. CDR3 in DNA: TGTGCCAGTAGTATCTTCTTGACAACCTCTAGCAATCAGCCCCAGCATTTT. Protein: CASSIFLTTSSNQPQHF.